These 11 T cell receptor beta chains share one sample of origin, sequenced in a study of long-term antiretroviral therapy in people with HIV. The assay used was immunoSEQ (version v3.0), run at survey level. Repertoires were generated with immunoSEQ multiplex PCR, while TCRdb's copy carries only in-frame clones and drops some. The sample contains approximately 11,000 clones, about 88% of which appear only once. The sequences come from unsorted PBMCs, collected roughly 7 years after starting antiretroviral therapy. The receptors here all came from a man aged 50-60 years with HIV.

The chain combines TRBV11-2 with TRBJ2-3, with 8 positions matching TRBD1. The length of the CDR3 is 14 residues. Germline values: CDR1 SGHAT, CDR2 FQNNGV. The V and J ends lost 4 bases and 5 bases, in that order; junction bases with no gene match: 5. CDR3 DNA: TGTGCCAGCAGCTCCCCCAGGGGGCTAGATACGCAGTATTTT. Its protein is CASSSPRGLDTQYF.

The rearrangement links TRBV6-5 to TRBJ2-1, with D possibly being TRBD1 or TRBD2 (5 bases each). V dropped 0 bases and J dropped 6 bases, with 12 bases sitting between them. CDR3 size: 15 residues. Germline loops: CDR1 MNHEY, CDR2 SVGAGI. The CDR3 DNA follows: TGTGCCAGCAGTTACTCCTCGGGACGGAGCAATGAGCAGTTCTTC. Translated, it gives CASSYSSGRSNEQFF.

CDR3 protein: CASTTGLTEAFF. The CDR3 bases are TGTGCCAGCACGACAGGGCTCACTGAAGCTTTCTTT. The rearrangement uses TRBV7-9 and TRBJ1-1; 7 nucleotides agree with TRBD1. Germline V CDR1 and CDR2: SEHNR, FQNEAQ (reference sequence). V trimming: 7 bases; J trimming: 4 bases; junction bases outside the gene matches: 3. This CDR3 region has 12 residues. Drawing the rest from reference TRBV7-9 and TRBJ1-1, the complete variable domain is DTGVSQNPRHKITKRGQNVTFRCDPISEHNRLYWYRQTLGQGPEFLTYFQNEAQLEKSRLLSDRFSAERPKGSFSTLEIQRTEQGDSAMYLCASTTGLTEAFFGQGTRLTVV.

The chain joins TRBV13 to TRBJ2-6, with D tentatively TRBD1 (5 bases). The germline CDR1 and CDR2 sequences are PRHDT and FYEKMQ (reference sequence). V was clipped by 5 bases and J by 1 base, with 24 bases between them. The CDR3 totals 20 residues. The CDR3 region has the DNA TGTGCCAGCAGCCAAGGCGAAGGCCAGGGCTTTGGGTCTGGGGCCAACGTCCTGACTTTC. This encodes CASSQGEGQGFGSGANVLTF.

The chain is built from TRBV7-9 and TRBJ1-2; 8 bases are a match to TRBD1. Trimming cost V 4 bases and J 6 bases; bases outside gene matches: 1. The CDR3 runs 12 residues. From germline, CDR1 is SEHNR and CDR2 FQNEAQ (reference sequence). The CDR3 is CASSSGQDGYTF. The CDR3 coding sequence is TGTGCCAGCAGCTCGGGACAGGATGGCTACACCTTC.

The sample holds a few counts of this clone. The CDR3 DNA reads as TGTGCCAGCAGCTTAGAGTTCTTTGGGTCTATGAAAGATACGCAGTATTTT. This codes for CASSLEFFGSMKDTQYF. This chain uses TRBV11-2 with TRBJ2-3; no reliable D call. Germline V gene sequence: CDR1 SGHAT, CDR2 FQNNGV. The CDR3 covers 17 residues. The ends were cut back, 0 bases at V and 5 bases at J, with 18 bases in the middle.

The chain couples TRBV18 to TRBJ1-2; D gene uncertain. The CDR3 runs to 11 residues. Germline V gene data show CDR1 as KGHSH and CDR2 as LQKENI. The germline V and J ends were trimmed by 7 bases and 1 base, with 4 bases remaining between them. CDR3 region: CASYLNYGYTF. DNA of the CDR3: TGTGCCAGCTACCTTAACTATGGCTACACCTTC.

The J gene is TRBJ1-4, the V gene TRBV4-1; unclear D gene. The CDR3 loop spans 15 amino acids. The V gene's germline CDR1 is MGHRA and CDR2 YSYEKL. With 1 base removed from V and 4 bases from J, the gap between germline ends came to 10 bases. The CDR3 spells CASSQVGLVNEKLFF. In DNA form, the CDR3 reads TGCGCCAGCAGCCAAGTAGGGCTAGTTAATGAAAAACTGTTTTTT.

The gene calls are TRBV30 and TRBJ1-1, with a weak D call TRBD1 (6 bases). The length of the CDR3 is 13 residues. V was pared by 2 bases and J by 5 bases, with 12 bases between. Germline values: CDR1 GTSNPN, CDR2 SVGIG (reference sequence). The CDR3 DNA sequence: TGTGCCTGGAGTATCGGGACACGAACTGAAGCTTTCTTT. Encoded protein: CAWSIGTRTEAFF.

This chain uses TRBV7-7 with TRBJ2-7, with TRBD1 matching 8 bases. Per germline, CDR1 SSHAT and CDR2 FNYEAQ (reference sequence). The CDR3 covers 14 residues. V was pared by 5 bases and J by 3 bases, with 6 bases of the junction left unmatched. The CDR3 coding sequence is TGTGCCAGCAGCGCATGGACAGGGTACTACGAGCAGTACTTC. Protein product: CASSAWTGYYEQYF.

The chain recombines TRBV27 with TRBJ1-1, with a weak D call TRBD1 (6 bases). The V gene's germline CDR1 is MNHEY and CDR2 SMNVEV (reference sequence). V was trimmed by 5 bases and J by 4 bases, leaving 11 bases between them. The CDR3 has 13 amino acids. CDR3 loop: CASSRGTGTEAFF. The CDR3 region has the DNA TGTGCCAGCAGTAGGGGGACCGGCACTGAAGCTTTCTTT.